The 5 T cell receptor beta chains listed next were all sequenced from one sample in a study of identifying expanded T cells in peripheral blood. Method: immunoSEQ multiplex PCR; TCRdb's copy keeps in-frame clones and lacks some. The data show 50,000 to 75,000 clones, with more than 75% seen just once and just over 4.5% held by the top ten. The specimen sequenced was blood. These receptors originate from a person aged 18 to 75 in good health.

The chain is built from TRBV2 and TRBJ2-5; TRBD2 aligns across 8 bases. V was clipped by 9 bases and J by 4 bases; unmatched bases: 7. Germline assignment: CDR1 SNHLY and CDR2 FYNNEI. This CDR3 has 13 amino acids. The CDR3 DNA reads TGTGCCAGATCGGGGGGGCCAGCAGAGACCCAGTACTTC. This sequence encodes CARSGGPAETQYF.

The genes are TRBV28 and TRBJ1-2; D ambiguous. The germline gives CDR1 MDHEN, CDR2 SYDVKM. V shed 3 bases and J shed 1 base, with 6 bases lying between them. CDR3 size: 13 residues. The CDR3 loop is CASSFRRNYGYTF. The CDR3 DNA reads as TGTGCCAGCAGTTTTCGCCGTAACTATGGCTACACCTTC.

J is TRBJ2-5 and V is TRBV10-3; D ambiguous. The CDR3 spans 11 residues. Germline CDR1 and CDR2: ENHRY and SYGVKD. The V gene lost 4 bases and the J gene lost 4 bases, with 4 bases spanning the gap. In DNA, the CDR3 is TGTGCCATCAGTGCAGGAGAGACCCAGTACTTC. Its translation is CAISAGETQYF.

On this clone itself: This specimen includes other DNA sequences encoding the same CDR3. The chain is built from TRBV6-4 and TRBJ2-3; TRBD2 aligns across 12 bases. The CDR3 runs to 15 residues. With 6 bases clipped from V and 3 bases from J, the junction kept 4 bases outside the gene matches. Per the germline V gene, CDR1 is MRHNA and CDR2 is SNTAGT. DNA of the CDR3: TGTGCCAGCAGCGAGACTAGCGGGGGAACAGATACGCAGTATTTT. It encodes CASSETSGGTDTQYF.

This clone was found a few times. The V and J genes are TRBV28 and TRBJ2-2; 8 bases are a match to TRBD1. The junction had 11 bases not matched to a gene; V was cut back by 5 bases and J by 9 bases. This CDR3 has 15 amino acids. The germline gives CDR1 MDHEN, CDR2 SYDVKM. In nucleotides, the CDR3 is TGTGCCAGCAGTCGGGCGGGACAGGAAATCCGGGAGCTGTTTTTT. It yields the protein CASSRAGQEIRELFF.